Following are 15 T cell receptor beta chains from one sample sequenced in a study of T-cell memory formation after mild COVID-19. A single record per CDR3 protein comes from TCRdb applying MiXCR to the 5' RACE reads. The repertoire includes 13,000 to 15,000 distinct CDR3 sequences, approximately 19% of them detected once, and roughly 49% sits in the top ten. The specimen was PBMCs or a T cell subset sorted from them (not recorded which). The receptor set was obtained from an adult woman who had mild COVID-19 (a few samples of this study predate the infection). Cell type and time point are not known.

This clonotype was recorded many times. The chain recombines TRBV27 with TRBJ2-1, with 11 positions matching TRBD2. Germline loops: CDR1 MNHEY, CDR2 SMNVEV (reference sequence). V shed 6 bases and J 7 bases; nucleotides not matched to a gene: 14. The length of the CDR3 is 17 residues. The DNA for the CDR3 is TGTGCCAGCAGATCCCCAATCCTAGCGGGGGGTCTTAATGAGCAGTTCTTC. Residues: CASRSPILAGGLNEQFF.

This clonotype was seen repeatedly, ten times or more. The rearrangement uses TRBV11-2 and TRBJ2-2; 11 bases agree with TRBD2. The V segment lost 3 bases and the J segment 0 bases; nucleotides outside the gene matches: 6. This CDR3 has 18 residues. Germline values: CDR1 SGHAT, CDR2 FQNNGV. The CDR3 sequence: CASSFPTSGTPNTGELFF. CDR3 nucleotides: TGTGCCAGCAGCTTTCCGACTAGCGGGACCCCGAACACCGGGGAGCTGTTTTTT.

Ten or more counts support this clonotype. The chain recombines TRBV4-2 with TRBJ2-6; 7 nucleotides agree with TRBD2. The CDR3 is 17 residues long. Germline loops: CDR1 LGHNA, CDR2 YNFKEQ. V shed 3 bases and J 1 base; nucleotides not matched to a gene: 6. The CDR3 loop reads CASSQGAGESGANVLTF. The CDR3 region has the DNA TGTGCCAGCAGCCAGGGCGCGGGGGAGTCTGGGGCCAACGTCCTGACTTTC.

V and J are TRBV7-9 and TRBJ2-3, with TRBD2 identical over 7 bases. Trimming removed 11 bases from V and 1 base from J; junction bases left unmatched: 9. The length of the CDR3 is 14 residues. Germline lookup yields CDR1 SEHNR and CDR2 FQNEAQ (reference sequence). CDR3 sequence (DNA): TGTGCCGGGAGCGGGGAACCCTGCACAGATACGCAGTATTTT. Its protein product is CAGSGEPCTDTQYF.

This clonotype came up many times. The chain recombines TRBV5-1 with TRBJ1-6; D is unresolved. Germline V gene data show CDR1 as SGHRS and CDR2 as YFSETQ. This CDR3 is built from 15 residues. The V and J ends lost 1 base and 10 bases respectively, with 15 bases between them. The CDR3 loop is CASSLFPKEESPLHF. CDR3 nucleotides: TGCGCCAGCAGCTTGTTTCCTAAAGAGGAATCACCCCTCCACTTT.

Ten or more counts support this clonotype. The CDR3 here is CASSQGGYLPSYNEQFF. The CDR3 region has the DNA TGTGCCAGCAGCCAAGGCGGCTATCTACCTTCCTACAATGAGCAGTTCTTC. V usage is TRBV14 and J usage is TRBJ2-1; no reliable D call. V was clipped by 1 base and J by 1 base, with 14 bases between them. CDR3 length equals 17 residues. Germline-derived CDR1 and CDR2 are SGHDN and FVKESK.

This clonotype was found many times. As DNA, the CDR3 is TGTGCCAGCAGCTCGACCGAGGGACTAGCGGAAGAGACCCAGTACTTC. Its translation: CASSSTEGLAEETQYF. The chain couples TRBV7-9 to TRBJ2-5; TRBD2 aligns across 11 bases. From germline, CDR1 is SEHNR and CDR2 FQNEAQ (reference sequence). The CDR3 loop spans 16 amino acids. V gave up 4 bases and J gave up 3 bases; unmatched junction bases: 7.

This clonotype was found many times. A junction end diverges from the germline sequence, so it may reflect a read error. The DNA of the CDR3 is TGCAGCGTTGAGGGAGTTATTGGGACTGGAGCTTTCTTT. Its translation is CSVEGVIGTGAFF. The V gene is TRBV29-1, the J gene TRBJ1-1; D might be TRBD1 (5 bases). This CDR3 is built from 13 residues. Per germline, CDR1 SQVTM and CDR2 ANQGSEA.

V gene TRBV7-9 combines with J gene TRBJ2-7, with D possibly TRBD2 on 5 matching bases. V lost 6 bases to trimming and J lost 3 bases, with 21 bases between them. The germline V gene encodes CDR1 SEHNR and CDR2 FQNEAQ (reference sequence). This CDR3 contains 16 residues. The CDR3 reads CASSSNIRTADYEQYF. The CDR3, as DNA: TGTGCCAGCAGTTCTAACATAAGGACTGCGGACTACGAGCAGTACTTC.

In its sample, this clonotype was seen many times. The chain joins TRBV19 to TRBJ1-2; 9 bases are a match to TRBD1. The V segment lost 7 bases and the J segment 6 bases; nucleotides outside the gene matches: 12. The germline V gene encodes CDR1 LNHDA and CDR2 SQIVND (reference sequence). The CDR3 contains 15 residues. As DNA, the CDR3 is TGTGCCAGTATGGGAGACAGGGGGTACTCCCATGGCTACACCTTC. Its protein product is CASMGDRGYSHGYTF.

This clonotype has ten or more counts. The chain is built from TRBV3-1 and TRBJ2-1; D possibly corresponds to TRBD2 (6 bases). This CDR3 is 14 amino acids long. Germline CDR1 LGHDT, CDR2 YNNKEL (reference sequence). Trimming cost V 7 bases and J 8 bases, with 18 bases left between them. CDR3 region: CASIRAGSLDEQFF. CDR3 DNA: TGTGCCAGCATAAGGGCGGGATCGCTAGATGAGCAGTTCTTC.

This sequence joins TRBV7-9 and TRBJ2-1; 8 positions match TRBD2. Unmatched junction bases numbered 8, after V lost 2 bases and J lost 8 bases. The CDR3 is 15 residues long. The germline CDR1 and CDR2 sequences are SEHNR and FQNEAQ (reference sequence). The CDR3 DNA reads TGTGCCAGCAGCTTATTTCTAGCGGGTAGGGATGAGCAGTTCTTC. Translated: CASSLFLAGRDEQFF.

This clonotype ranks as medium-sized. This chain links TRBV4-2 with TRBJ1-2; 8 nucleotides match TRBD1. CDR1 LGHNA and CDR2 YNFKEQ come from the germline V gene. The CDR3 loop spans 17 amino acids. The V segment lost 4 bases and the J segment 5 bases; nucleotides outside the gene matches: 15. DNA of the CDR3: TGTGCCAGCAGCCCAACAGGGACAGGAAGGATCGAGTATGGCTACACCTTC. It codes for CASSPTGTGRIEYGYTF.

This clonotype was counted ten times or more. The rearrangement joins TRBV18 to TRBJ1-5; D is ambiguous. Between the trimmed V and J ends, which lost 2 bases and 2 bases, there was a span of 4 bases. In germline, CDR1 is KGHSH, CDR2 LQKENI. The CDR3 has 13 residues. The CDR3 reads CASSPVGNQPQHF. DNA for the CDR3: TGTGCCAGCTCACCAGTAGGCAATCAGCCCCAGCATTTT.

In this sample, this clonotype turned up many times. The chain combines TRBV7-8 with TRBJ2-7; D gene uncertain. The CDR3 consists of 14 residues. The V gene lost 4 bases and the J gene lost 5 bases, with 15 bases spanning the gap. CDR1 is SGHVS, CDR2 FQNEAQ, per germline. The CDR3, as DNA: TGTGCCAGCAGCTGGCAAAGGGCGGTTAACGAGCAGTACTTC. Amino acids: CASSWQRAVNEQYF.